The next 29 T cell receptor beta chains were all read from a single sample in a study of blood T cells in healthy people across ages. Alongside a J-beta primer mix, a sample-barcoded 5' primer served in a second PCR lasting about 7 to 12 cycles. TCRdb fed the 5' RACE reads into MiXCR, producing one record per CDR3 protein. The sample lists 1.6 million or so distinct CDR3 sequences; roughly 30% were seen once. The sequencing input was blood. The receptors stem from a woman aged 25 to 39 in good health.

This rearrangement joins TRBV27 to TRBJ2-7; unclear D gene. Germline assignment: CDR1 MNHEY and CDR2 SMNVEV (reference sequence). The CDR3 is made up of 15 amino acids. The V end lost 3 bases, the J end lost 2 bases, and 14 bases lay between the germline ends. CDR3 loop: CASSLQYKPAYEQYF. The CDR3 DNA sequence: TGTGCCAGCAGTTTGCAATACAAGCCGGCCTACGAGCAGTACTTC.

This rearrangement joins TRBV6-6 to TRBJ2-2; TRBD1 agrees at 8 bases. The CDR3 extends over 15 amino acids. Germline V gives CDR1 MNHNY, CDR2 SVGAGI (reference sequence). With V trimmed by 0 bases and J by 6 bases, 3 bases remained unmatched. CDR3 bases: TGTGCCAGCAGTTACTCTCAGGGGGCGTCCGGGGAGCTGTTTTTT. It codes for CASSYSQGASGELFF.

With respect to this clonotype: The junction and the germline gene differ at one end; a read error may be behind it. This chain links TRBV9 with TRBJ2-6; D perhaps matches TRBD1 (5 bases). The CDR3 extends over 15 amino acids. Germline CDR1 is SGDLS and CDR2 is YYNGEE. CDR3 sequence (DNA): TGTGCCGGCAGCGTAAGGTCCTCTGGGGCCAACGCCCTGACTTTC. Translated: CAGSVRSSGANALTF.

The table lists this clonotype with a few counts. This rearrangement joins TRBV2 to TRBJ2-7; D is unclear. V gave up 4 bases and J gave up 2 bases, with 6 bases separating them. The CDR3 runs to 12 residues. Germline CDR1 reads SNHLY; CDR2 reads FYNNEI. The CDR3 DNA reads TGTGCCAGCAGTGGGCCTACCTACGAGCAGTACTTC. Its translation: CASSGPTYEQYF.

This clonotype came up once. The V call is TRBV5-1, the J call TRBJ2-1, with unresolved D. Trimming pared 0 bases from V and 8 bases from J, leaving 9 bases between. CDR3 length equals 13 residues. CDR1 and CDR2 from the germline V gene are SGHRS and YFSETQ. CDR3 residues: CASSLAGSYEQFF. For the CDR3, the DNA is TGCGCCAGCAGCTTGGCCGGAAGCTATGAGCAGTTCTTC.

This clonotype was detected many times. The junction does not match germline at one end; this may be a read error. This chain links TRBV7-2 with TRBJ2-7; 10 nucleotides align to TRBD2. Germline CDR1 is SGHTA and CDR2 is FQGNSA. This CDR3 spans 15 amino acids. In DNA, the CDR3 is TGTGCCAGCAGCATAGCGGGAGGCCTCTCCTACGAGCAGTACTTC. Its translation is CASSIAGGLSYEQYF.

This clonotype occurred many times. This chain links TRBV12-3 or TRBV12-4 with TRBJ2-3; D might be TRBD2 (6 bases). CDR3 length: 13 residues. The V gene lost 8 bases and the J gene lost 3 bases, with 12 bases spanning the gap. CDR3 DNA sequence: TGTGCCAGCGGTGCGGGGAGGACAGATACGCAGTATTTT. It translates to CASGAGRTDTQYF.

This clonotype was observed a few times. The chain links TRBV7-9 to TRBJ1-5; D is unresolved. This CDR3 region has 15 residues. Germline V gives CDR1 SEHNR, CDR2 FQNEAQ (reference sequence). Trimming took 3 bases from V and 2 from J, leaving 11 bases between them. Written as DNA, the CDR3 is TGTGCCAGCAGCTTGGCAGAAACACGCAATCAGCCCCAGCATTTT. Protein sequence: CASSLAETRNQPQHF. The full variable domain, completed using reference TRBV7-9 and TRBJ1-5, is DTGVSQNPRHKITKRGQNVTFRCDPISEHNRLYWYRQTLGQGPEFLTYFQNEAQLEKSRLLSDRFSAERPKGSFSTLEIQRTEQGDSAMYLCASSLAETRNQPQHFGDGTRLSIL.

This clonotype was found a few times. The chain links TRBV2 to TRBJ1-5; TRBD1 agrees at 11 bases. Germline loops: CDR1 SNHLY, CDR2 FYNNEI. The trim removed 6 bases at V and 5 bases at J, leaving 6 bases unmatched. The CDR3 spans 15 residues. CDR3 protein: CASSEGQGVYQPQHF. As DNA, the CDR3 is TGTGCCAGCAGCGAGGGACAGGGGGTTTATCAGCCCCAGCATTTT.

In its sample, this clonotype was seen a few times. V gene TRBV4-1 combines with J gene TRBJ2-2; D unclear. The CDR3 totals 16 residues. In germline, CDR1 is MGHRA, CDR2 YSYEKL. V was pared by 3 bases and J by 5 bases, with 16 bases between. This chain's CDR3 is CASSQGASSFTGELFF. In DNA, the CDR3 is TGCGCCAGCAGCCAGGGCGCAAGTAGTTTTACCGGGGAGCTGTTTTTT.

This clonotype turned up a few times. V and J are TRBV6-2 or TRBV6-3 and TRBJ2-5, with TRBD1 matching 8 bases. The CDR3 length is 15 residues. V lost 8 bases and J lost 4; bases outside the gene matches: 12. The V gene's germline CDR1 is MNHEY and CDR2 SVGEGT. The CDR3 protein is CASVPSDRARETQYF. DNA of the CDR3: TGTGCCAGCGTCCCCTCGGACAGGGCGAGAGAGACCCAGTACTTC.

The V and J genes are TRBV5-6 and TRBJ1-2; a weak D match, TRBD1 (6 bases). Trimming pared 4 bases from V and 3 bases from J, leaving 13 bases between. Germline V CDR1 and CDR2: SGHDT, YYEEEE. There are 14 residues in the CDR3. CDR3 DNA sequence: TGTGCCAGCAGCCTCGAACAGGGTTACTATGGCTACACCTTC. Protein sequence: CASSLEQGYYGYTF.

This chain uses TRBV24-1 with TRBJ1-2; 9 bases match TRBD1. This CDR3 has 15 amino acids. The V gene end was trimmed by 4 bases and the J gene end by 1 base; junction bases not matched to a gene: 3. Germline-derived CDR1 and CDR2 are KGHDR and SFDVKD. The CDR3 spells CATSDPDRGNYGYTF. The CDR3 region has the DNA TGTGCCACCAGTGACCCGGACAGGGGTAACTATGGCTACACCTTC.

This clonotype was recorded a few times. This rearrangement joins TRBV4-1 to TRBJ1-1; 7 nucleotides match TRBD1. CDR3 length: 15 amino acids. V gave up 1 base and J gave up 5 bases; unmatched junction bases: 7. Per the germline V gene, CDR1 is MGHRA and CDR2 is YSYEKL. The DNA for the CDR3 is TGCGCCAGCAGCCAAGCACAGGGGTCGCGGACTGAAGCTTTCTTT. It translates to CASSQAQGSRTEAFF.

This clonotype was seen more than once but under ten times. The chain employs TRBV7-2 and TRBJ2-7; D is possibly TRBD1 or TRBD2 (5 bases each). V gave up 5 bases and J gave up 3 bases, with 11 bases separating them. Germline V CDR1 and CDR2: SGHTA, FQGNSA. The CDR3 loop spans 13 amino acids. CDR3 nucleotides: TGTGCCAGCAGCCTCGGGACCATCTACGAGCAGTACTTC. Residues: CASSLGTIYEQYF.

Comment on this clonotype: Germline and junction disagree at one end, which may indicate a read error. The gene calls are TRBV12-3 or TRBV12-4 and TRBJ2-2; D might be TRBD2 (5 bases). The CDR3 covers 14 residues. The CDR3 DNA reads as TGTGCCAGCAGGCAACTTCAGAACACCGGGGAGCTGTTGTTT. Protein: CASRQLQNTGELLF.

This clonotype was seen a few times. The chain recombines TRBV12-3 or TRBV12-4 with TRBJ1-6; 7 nucleotides match TRBD1. V lost 2 bases, J lost 7 bases, and 5 bases stayed unmatched. The CDR3 spans 15 residues. CDR3: CASSLSGTVNSPLHF. CDR3 sequence (DNA): TGTGCCAGCAGTTTATCCGGGACAGTAAATTCACCCCTCCACTTT.

This rearrangement joins TRBV20-1 to TRBJ2-3; TRBD1 agrees at 10 bases. With 5 bases clipped from V and 1 base from J, the junction kept 6 bases outside the gene matches. The CDR3 is made up of 15 amino acids. Germline CDR1 and CDR2: DFQATT and SNEGSKA (reference sequence). CDR3 nucleotide sequence: TGCAGTGCTTCCATCGGGACAGGGGGCACAGATACGCAGTATTTT. Translating it yields CSASIGTGGTDTQYF.

This clonotype was seen a few times. The chain uses TRBV27 and TRBJ1-1; D gene uncertain. CDR3 size: 17 residues. V gave up 0 bases and J gave up 3 bases, with 17 bases separating them. The germline V gene has CDR1 MNHEY and CDR2 SMNVEV (reference sequence). The CDR3: CASSLSIGPSGHTEAFF. The DNA for the CDR3 is TGTGCCAGCAGTTTATCGATAGGGCCCAGTGGGCACACTGAAGCTTTCTTT.

In the case of this clonotype: The DNA is omitted, as the CDR3 cannot be located on it reliably, and the CDR3 follows TCRdb's listing. The V gene is TRBV27, the J gene TRBJ2-1; the DNA was not compared with TRBD2, the D call given in the table. Looked up from germline, CDR1 is MNHEY and CDR2 is SMNVEV (reference sequence). A total of 20 residues make up the CDR3, ends included. The CDR3 reads CTSSLWGSGTSGRALNERFF.

This clonotype has a handful of counts. V usage is TRBV18 and J usage is TRBJ2-7, with D uncertain. V was pared by 3 bases and J by 0 bases, with 12 bases between. Germline CDR1 KGHSH, CDR2 LQKENI. CDR3 size: 15 residues. The CDR3 loop reads CASSPDTTLSYEQYF. The CDR3 coding sequence is TGTGCCAGCTCACCCGACACCACCCTCTCCTACGAGCAGTACTTC.

In this sample, this clonotype turned up a few times. V gene TRBV7-9 combines with J gene TRBJ2-3, with 9 bases identical to TRBD2. There are 16 residues in the CDR3. CDR1 is SEHNR and CDR2 is FQNEAQ in the germline V gene (reference sequence). V lost 3 bases to trimming and J lost 2 bases; unmatched junction nucleotides: 6. In DNA form, the CDR3 reads TGTGCCAGCAGCTTGTCGGTAGCGGGGGACACAGATACGCAGTATTTT. It is translated as CASSLSVAGDTDTQYF.

The table lists this clonotype with a few counts. This chain joins TRBV6-5 and TRBJ2-3, with TRBD1 matching 8 bases. CDR1 is MNHEY, CDR2 SVGAGI, per germline. The CDR3 totals 14 residues. V lost 5 bases to trimming and J lost 6 bases; unmatched junction nucleotides: 7. The CDR3 here is CASSPGRDRDTQYF. CDR3 bases: TGTGCCAGCAGTCCCGGGCGGGACAGGGATACGCAGTATTTT.

The chain links TRBV24-1 to TRBJ2-2; no clear D gene. This CDR3 is 12 amino acids long. V shed 8 bases and J shed 1 base, with 4 bases lying between them. Germline values: CDR1 KGHDR, CDR2 SFDVKD. The CDR3 bases are TGTGCCACCAAGGGGAACACCGGGGAGCTGTTTTTT. Its translation is CATKGNTGELFF.

This clonotype was seen repeatedly, ten times or more. The V and J genes are TRBV3-1 and TRBJ2-7; D might be TRBD1 (5 bases). Germline CDR1 is LGHDT and CDR2 is YNNKEL (reference sequence). This CDR3 region has 14 residues. The V end lost 4 bases, the J end lost 0 bases, and 10 bases lay between the germline ends. Here the CDR3 DNA reads TGTGCCAGCAGCCCCAGGGTGACCTCCTACGAGCAGTACTTC. Its protein is CASSPRVTSYEQYF.

There are a few counts of this clonotype. V usage is TRBV20-1 and J usage is TRBJ2-5; possible D gene TRBD2, 8 bases. V was trimmed by 0 bases and J by 5 bases, leaving 22 bases between them. The CDR3 is 17 amino acids. CDR1 is DFQATT and CDR2 is SNEGSKA in the germline V gene (reference sequence). This CDR3 is CSARDRRTSPGGETQYF. CDR3 nucleotides: TGCAGTGCTAGAGATCGACGGACTAGCCCAGGGGGGGAGACCCAGTACTTC.

The chain links TRBV4-2 to TRBJ2-1; 9 bases align to TRBD2. Trimming removed 4 bases from V and 10 bases from J; junction bases left unmatched: 17. The CDR3 contains 17 residues. Per germline, CDR1 LGHNA and CDR2 YNFKEQ. This CDR3 is CASSPTKAREGHGEQFF. The CDR3 nucleotides read TGTGCCAGCAGCCCGACGAAGGCGCGGGAGGGCCATGGGGAGCAGTTCTTC.

This clonotype was counted a few times. The chain couples TRBV18 to TRBJ1-2; D unclear. The CDR3 is 14 residues long. The V end lost 2 bases, the J end lost 2 bases, and 9 bases lay between the germline ends. CDR1 is KGHSH, CDR2 LQKENI, per germline. The CDR3 sequence: CASSPGGRNYGYTF. CDR3 nucleotide sequence: TGTGCCAGCTCACCAGGCGGGAGGAACTATGGCTACACCTTC.

This clonotype was seen repeatedly, ten times or more. The genes are TRBV20-1 and TRBJ2-7; 7 bases are shared with TRBD2. The ends lost 6 bases at V and 5 bases at J; junction bases unmatched: 4. CDR3 length equals 11 residues. The germline CDR1 and CDR2 sequences are DFQATT and SNEGSKA (reference sequence). The CDR3 nucleotides are TGCAGTGCCGGGAGGACAAACGAGCAGTACTTC. This gives the protein CSAGRTNEQYF.